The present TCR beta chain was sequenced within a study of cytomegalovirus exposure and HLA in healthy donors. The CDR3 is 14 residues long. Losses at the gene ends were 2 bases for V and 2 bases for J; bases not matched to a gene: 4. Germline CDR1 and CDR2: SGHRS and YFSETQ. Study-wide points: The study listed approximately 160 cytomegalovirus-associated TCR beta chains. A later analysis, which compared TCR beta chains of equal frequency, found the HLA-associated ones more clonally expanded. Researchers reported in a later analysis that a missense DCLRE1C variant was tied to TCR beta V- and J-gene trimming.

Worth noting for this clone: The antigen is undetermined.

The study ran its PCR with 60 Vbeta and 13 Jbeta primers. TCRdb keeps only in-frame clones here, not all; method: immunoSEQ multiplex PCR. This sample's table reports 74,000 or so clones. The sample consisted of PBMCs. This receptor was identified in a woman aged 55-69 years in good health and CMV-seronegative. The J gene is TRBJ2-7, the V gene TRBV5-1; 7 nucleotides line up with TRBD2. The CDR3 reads CASSFGGGTYEQYF. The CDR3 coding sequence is TGCGCCAGCAGCTTTGGCGGGGGAACCTACGAGCAGTACTTC.